Detailed here is one TCR beta chain. From germline, CDR1 is LGHNA and CDR2 YSLEER. The CDR3 has 14 residues. Trimming shortened V by 3 bases and J by 8 bases, and 16 bases separated the two germline ends. After thawing and overnight rest, PBMC were stained with GMM-loaded CD1B tetramer, viability dye and anti-CD3 for sorting. C32 glucose monomycolate from Rhodococcus equi was loaded onto the CD1B tetramers. This entry comes from a study of T cells in tuberculosis. This table comes from immunoSEQ multiplex PCR, and its TCRdb copy is limited to in-frame clones, with some not included. The sample has 80,000 to 90,000 clones, just over 90% seen once.

The material sequenced was CD1b-GMM tetramer-negative cells sorted from PBMCs. The rearrangement uses TRBV4-3 and TRBJ1-2; D may be TRBD1 (6 bases). The TCR originated in an adult woman with latent tuberculosis. The CDR3 DNA is TGCGCCAGCAGCCAGGACAGTGAATCAATGGGCTACACCTTC. Its translation is CASSQDSESMGYTF.